This T cell receptor beta chain was sequenced for a study of T cell repertoires in cytomegalovirus infection. Study overall: Indicated by public TCR beta signatures were CMV infection and matching HLA type. Study conclusions and caveats: Dominating the ex vivo response were TCR beta clonotypes that were CMV-specific and HLA-C-restricted. The cumulative frequency of public TCR beta families distinguished individuals who carried CMV together with the relevant HLA.

This clonotype came up many times. As yet, its antigen is unknown. TCRdb itself ran the reads through MiXCR, one entry per CDR3 protein. The sample has roughly 230,000 distinct CDR3 sequences; 22% are singletons. The CDR3 totals 15 residues. V gave up 5 bases and J gave up 5 bases; unmatched junction bases: 10. From germline, CDR1 is MDHEN and CDR2 SYDVKM. The chain combines TRBV28 with TRBJ1-2; 8 nucleotides agree with TRBD1. The sequence came from a human donor in good health (CMV status not recorded). Some clones in this sample may be carry-over from other donors' samples. The source material was CD8+ T cells from PBMCs. CDR3: CASSVTGGSYYGYTF. Written as DNA, the CDR3 is TGTGCCAGCAGTGTAACAGGGGGATCGTATTATGGCTACACCTTC.